A single sample is the source of the 14 T cell receptor beta chains below, sequenced in a study of vaccination and CD4 T cells after COVID-19. Treatment described: roughly nine-day PBMC culture with coronavirus spike peptide pools or control peptides (ViraFEST assay). CD4+ T lymphocytes from the unexposed donor were collected before the COVID-19 pandemic (2011-2018). These receptors are not linked to any known antigen. Sequenced with the Oncomine TCR Beta short-read assay was DNA taken from cultured CD4+ T cells. One entry per CDR3 protein, called by TCRdb with MiXCR from the PCR reads. The repertoire includes some 7,200 distinct CDR3 sequences, around two fifths of them detected once, and 25% sits in the top ten. Sequencing used CD4+ T cells from blood, cultured in vitro. These TCRs come from a human donor in good health.

The chain uses TRBV10-3 and TRBJ1-2; possible D gene TRBD1, 6 bases. V lost 7 bases to trimming and J lost 7 bases, with 13 bases between them. CDR1 is ENHRY, CDR2 SYGVKD, per germline. CDR3 length: 12 residues. CDR3 DNA sequence: TGTGCCATCAAGGCAGGGGCGGGTGGCTACACCTTC. Translating it yields CAIKAGAGGYTF.

The chain employs TRBV2 and TRBJ2-7; 10 bases are shared with TRBD2. The CDR3 spans 14 residues. Germline CDR1 and CDR2: SNHLY and FYNNEI. V shed 7 bases, J shed 2 bases, and the junction held 5 bases outside the gene matches. The CDR3 bases are TGTGCCAGCAACCCGAGCGGGGGGGCCTACGAGCAGTACTTC. Amino acids: CASNPSGGAYEQYF.

This clonotype was seen a handful of times. The chain joins TRBV2 to TRBJ2-3; D possibly corresponds to TRBD2 (5 bases). Germline-derived CDR1 and CDR2 are SNHLY and FYNNEI. This CDR3 is built from 12 residues. Trimming removed 8 bases from V and 2 bases from J, with 8 bases in between. The DNA for the CDR3 is TGTGCCAGCGAGCGGTACACAGATACGCAGTATTTT. It translates to CASERYTDTQYF.

This clonotype was observed a handful of times. This chain joins TRBV20-1 and TRBJ2-3; 12 bases fit TRBD1. Trimming removed 6 bases from V and 5 bases from J; junction bases left unmatched: 9. CDR1 is DFQATT and CDR2 is SNEGSKA in the germline V gene (reference sequence). The CDR3 extends over 15 amino acids. The CDR3 nucleotides are TGCAGTGCGCCAGCCCGGGACAGGGGGCAAGATACGCAGTATTTT. This encodes CSAPARDRGQDTQYF.

The J gene is TRBJ2-1, the V gene TRBV10-1, with unresolved D. The CDR3 runs 12 residues. Germline CDR1 is WNHNN and CDR2 is SYGVQD (reference sequence). The V end lost 3 bases, the J end lost 12 bases, and 12 bases lay between the germline ends. CDR3 in DNA: TGCGCCAGCAGTGAATCCCTGAGGCCGCAGTTCTTC. As protein: CASSESLRPQFF.

This clonotype was counted only a few times. The chain couples TRBV29-1 to TRBJ1-2; a weak D match, TRBD1 (6 bases). The CDR3 consists of 12 residues. V was trimmed by 7 bases and J by 5 bases, leaving 14 bases between them. Germline values: CDR1 SQVTM, CDR2 ANQGSEA. In nucleotides, the CDR3 is TGCAGCGCTAACCAACAGGGATATGGCTACACCTTC. It encodes CSANQQGYGYTF.

The chain joins TRBV19 to TRBJ2-6, with D unresolved. The CDR3 extends over 15 amino acids. Germline CDR1 reads LNHDA; CDR2 reads SQIVND (reference sequence). V was pared by 5 bases and J by 2 bases, with 10 bases between. The CDR3 reads CASSSRSPGANVLTF. CDR3 nucleotide sequence: TGTGCCAGTAGTTCCAGGTCCCCTGGGGCCAACGTCCTGACTTTC.

The V and J genes are TRBV7-6 and TRBJ2-7; D is undetermined. From germline, CDR1 is SGHVS and CDR2 FNYEAQ. The CDR3 totals 15 residues. Between the trimmed V and J ends, which lost 0 bases and 2 bases, there was a span of 11 bases. Written as DNA, the CDR3 is TGTGCCAGCAGCTTAGCGCTCGGTCTAGCCTACGAGCAGTACTTC. It translates to CASSLALGLAYEQYF.

This clonotype was counted between two and nine times. The rearrangement joins TRBV6-5 to TRBJ2-7, with a tentative D call TRBD2 (5 bases). This CDR3 region has 14 residues. The germline gives CDR1 MNHEY, CDR2 SVGAGI. Trimming left V 2 bases short and J 5 bases short, with 13 bases between. The CDR3 spells CASSYASFGDEQYF. In DNA form, the CDR3 reads TGTGCCAGCAGTTACGCCTCTTTCGGGGACGAGCAGTACTTC.

The chain links TRBV27 to TRBJ2-5; D unclear. Between the trimmed V and J ends, which lost 6 bases and 7 bases, there was a span of 15 bases. The length of the CDR3 is 13 residues. Germline values: CDR1 MNHEY, CDR2 SMNVEV (reference sequence). The CDR3 sequence: CASSFGREGTQYF. Here the CDR3 DNA reads TGTGCCAGCAGCTTCGGTCGCGAAGGGACCCAGTACTTC.

The V and J genes are TRBV6-1 and TRBJ1-4; 8 bases are shared with TRBD1. The CDR3 length is 15 residues. The germline V gene encodes CDR1 MNHNS and CDR2 SASEGT. Losses at the gene ends were 8 bases for V and 7 bases for J; bases not matched to a gene: 12. Here the CDR3 reads CASSPTQGAGEKLFF. CDR3 DNA: TGTGCCAGCTCACCCACTCAGGGGGCAGGTGAAAAACTGTTTTTT.

A few counts support this clonotype. The chain couples TRBV30 to TRBJ1-1, with 8 bases matching TRBD1. After removal of 2 bases from V and 1 base from J, the junction contained 3 bases not matched to a gene. The CDR3 runs 14 residues. Germline V gene lookup returns CDR1 GTSNPN and CDR2 SVGIG (reference sequence). The CDR3 is CAWSKDRGNTEAFF. The CDR3 bases are TGTGCCTGGAGTAAAGACAGGGGGAACACTGAAGCTTTCTTT.

Only a few counts were recorded for this clonotype. The genes are TRBV20-1 and TRBJ2-7, with D uncertain. V dropped 5 bases and J dropped 6 bases, with 23 bases sitting between them. Germline CDR1 DFQATT, CDR2 SNEGSKA (reference sequence). The CDR3 extends over 15 amino acids. CDR3 coding DNA: TGCAGTGCTCGCATCGGGTCCAAAGGGATCTGCGAGCAGTACTTC. Its translation: CSARIGSKGICEQYF.

In its sample, this clonotype was seen once. This chain connects TRBV6-2 or TRBV6-3 to TRBJ1-1, with D perhaps TRBD1 (5 bases). Deletions cut 3 bases from V and 3 bases from J, with 20 bases between. The CDR3 contains 17 residues. CDR1 and CDR2 (germline): MNHEY, SVGEGT. CDR3 DNA: TGTGCCAGCAGTTATAGTATCTGGGGCAGGGACTACACTGAAGCTTTCTTT. As protein: CASSYSIWGRDYTEAFF.